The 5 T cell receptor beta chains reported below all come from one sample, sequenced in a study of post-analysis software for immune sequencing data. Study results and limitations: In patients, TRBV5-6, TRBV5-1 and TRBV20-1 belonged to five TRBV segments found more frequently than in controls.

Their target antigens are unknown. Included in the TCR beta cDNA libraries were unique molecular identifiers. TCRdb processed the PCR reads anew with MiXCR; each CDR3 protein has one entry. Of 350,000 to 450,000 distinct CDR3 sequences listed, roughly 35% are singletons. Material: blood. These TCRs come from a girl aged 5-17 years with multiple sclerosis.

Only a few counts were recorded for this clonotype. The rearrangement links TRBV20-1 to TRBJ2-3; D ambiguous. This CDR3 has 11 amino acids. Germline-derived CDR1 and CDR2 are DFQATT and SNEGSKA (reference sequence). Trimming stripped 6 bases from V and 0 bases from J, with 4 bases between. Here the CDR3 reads CSATSTDTQYF. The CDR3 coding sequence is TGCAGTGCGACCAGCACAGATACGCAGTATTTT.

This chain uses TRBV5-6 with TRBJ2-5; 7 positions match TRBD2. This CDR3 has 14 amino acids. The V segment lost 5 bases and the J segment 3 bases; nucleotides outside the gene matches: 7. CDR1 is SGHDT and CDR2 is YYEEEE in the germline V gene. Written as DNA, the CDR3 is TGTGCCAGCAGACCAGCGGGGTCCAAAGAGACCCAGTACTTC. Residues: CASRPAGSKETQYF.

The DNA for the CDR3 is TGTGCCTGGGTTAGCTCCTACGAGCAGTACTTC. Its protein is CAWVSSYEQYF. The chain is built from TRBV30 and TRBJ2-7; D uncertain. With 5 bases removed from V and 0 bases from J, the gap between germline ends came to 5 bases. The CDR3 has 11 residues. Germline CDR1 and CDR2: GTSNPN and SVGIG (reference sequence).

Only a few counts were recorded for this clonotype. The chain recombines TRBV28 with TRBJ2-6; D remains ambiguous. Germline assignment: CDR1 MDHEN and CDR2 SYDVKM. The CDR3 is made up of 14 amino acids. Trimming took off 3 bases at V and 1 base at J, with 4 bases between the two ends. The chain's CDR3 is CASSLQSGANVLTF. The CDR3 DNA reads TGTGCCAGCAGTTTGCAGTCTGGGGCCAACGTCCTGACTTTC.

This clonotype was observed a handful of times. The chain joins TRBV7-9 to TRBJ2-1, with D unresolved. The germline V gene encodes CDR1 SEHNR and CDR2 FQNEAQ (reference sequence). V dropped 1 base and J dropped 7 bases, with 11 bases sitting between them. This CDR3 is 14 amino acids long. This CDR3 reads CASSLDGQWNEQFF. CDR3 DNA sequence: TGTGCCAGCAGCTTAGATGGTCAATGGAATGAGCAGTTCTTC.